These 5 T cell receptor beta chains came from one sample sequenced in a study of beta chain features in type 1 diabetes. These receptors are not linked to any known antigen. Study-wide findings and caveats: Moderately but significantly shorter TCRB CDR3s were found in Type 1 diabetes patients in all four CD4+ subsets.

Expressed TCRB transcripts were sequenced after all isolated RNA was converted to cDNA. TCRdb keeps only in-frame clones here, not all; method: immunoSEQ multiplex PCR. The repertoire holds hundreds of thousands of clones, with roughly an eighth as singletons. What was sequenced was naive CD4+ T cells from blood. The receptor source for this set is a man younger than 40 with type 1 diabetes.

There are a few counts of this clone. V and J are TRBV28 and TRBJ2-7; 8 bases map to TRBD2. J was trimmed by 5 bases and V by 7 bases; bases with no gene match: 13. CDR3 length: 15 residues. Germline values: CDR1 MDHEN, CDR2 SYDVKM. CDR3 coding DNA: TGTGCCAGCATCTTAGCGGGGCGGGGTCTTCACGAGCAGTACTTC. Its protein product is CASILAGRGLHEQYF. The full variable domain, rest sourced from reference TRBV28 and TRBJ2-7, is DVKVTQSSRYLVKRTGEKVFLECVQDMDHENMFWYRQDPGLGLRLIYFSYDVKMKEKGDIPEGYSVSREKKERFSLILESASTNQTSMYLCASILAGRGLHEQYFGPGTRLTVT.

V and J are TRBV7-9 and TRBJ1-1; possible D gene TRBD1, 5 bases. V was pared by 5 bases and J by 0 bases, with 10 bases between. CDR3 length: 14 amino acids. The germline V gene encodes CDR1 SEHNR and CDR2 FQNEAQ (reference sequence). Written as DNA, the CDR3 is TGTGCCAGCAGCCGGGGGTCAGTGAACACTGAAGCTTTCTTT. This encodes CASSRGSVNTEAFF.

This clone was seen only a few times. This chain uses TRBV10-3 with TRBJ2-2, with TRBD2 matching 7 bases. Germline V CDR1 and CDR2: ENHRY, SYGVKD. This CDR3 spans 15 amino acids. Trimming cost V 6 bases and J 1 base; bases outside gene matches: 5. The DNA of the CDR3 is TGTGCCATCAGAAAGCTAGCGGAGAACACCGGGGAGCTGTTTTTT. Its protein is CAIRKLAENTGELFF.

This clone was counted between two and nine times. V gene TRBV20-1 combines with J gene TRBJ2-7, with unresolved D. The V end was cut by 1 base, the J end by 7 bases, with 5 bases between. The CDR3 runs 10 residues. Germline CDR1 is DFQATT and CDR2 is SNEGSKA (reference sequence). The CDR3 region is CSARVAEQYF. For the CDR3, the DNA is TGCAGTGCTAGAGTGGCAGAGCAGTACTTC.

This clone has just one count. The rearrangement joins TRBV2 to TRBJ2-7; 12 positions agree with TRBD2. V lost 5 bases to trimming and J lost 4 bases; unmatched junction nucleotides: 6. The germline CDR1 and CDR2 sequences are SNHLY and FYNNEI. This CDR3 is 15 amino acids long. The CDR3 here is CASSLRTSGIYEQYF. The CDR3 DNA reads TGTGCCAGCAGTTTAAGGACTAGCGGGATTTACGAGCAGTACTTC.